The following is a T cell receptor (beta chain) sequence with its context. The sample contains more than one DNA sequence encoding this CDR3. Original methodology: Reference gene primer amplification yielded estimated nucleated cell counts. Measured with immunoSEQ multiplex PCR; TCRdb has only the in-frame clones, and not every one. The V and J calls and clone size are taken from that table; D and trimming were inferred from the DNA. The sample yields about 200,000 clones, about 83% seen once. The germline V gene has CDR1 SGHTA and CDR2 FQGTGA. The junction had 3 bases not matched to a gene; V was cut back by 5 bases and J by 0 bases. This CDR3 contains 15 residues. The source of the sample is a study of blood T cell repertoires in COVID-19. Study in general: The study drew acute and convalescent COVID-19 samples from the United States, Italy and Spain. T cells, B-cell-depleted T cells, or PBMCs provided the cDNA or gDNA that served as material.

The chain joins TRBV7-3 to TRBJ2-3; the match to TRBD2 covers 9 bases. The receptor's source is a man aged 60-69 years who had recovered from COVID-19. The sequencing input was peripheral blood. As DNA, the CDR3 is TGTGCCAGCAGCCGAGCGGGAGGCAGCACAGATACGCAGTATTTT. This encodes CASSRAGGSTDTQYF.